The 17 T cell receptor beta chains given below trace back to one sample, sequenced in a study of cytotoxic CD8 clonotypes in ibrutinib-treated CLL. Using immunoSEQ multiplex PCR, the repertoire was profiled, and TCRdb retains in-frame clones only, with some absent. Of tens of thousands of clones in the sample, 57% were seen once. The sequences come from PBMCs, collected after 12 months of ibrutinib treatment. These receptors were collected from a human donor with chronic lymphocytic leukemia.

V is TRBV5-3 and J is TRBJ1-1; D is possibly TRBD1 (5 bases). Being an ORF, TRBV5-3 has a function that is uncertain. Between the trimmed V and J ends, which lost 7 bases and 2 bases, there was a span of 12 bases. This CDR3 has 13 amino acids. The CDR3 DNA reads as TGTGCCAGACAGGCAGGGCGCAACACTGAAGCTTTCTTT. Translated: CARQAGRNTEAFF.

This clone is labeled as medium-sized. V and J are TRBV19 and TRBJ1-5; D unclear. V was trimmed by 1 base and J by 0 bases, leaving 10 bases between them. The CDR3 covers 16 residues. Germline-derived CDR1 and CDR2 are LNHDA and SQIVND (reference sequence). CDR3 bases: TGTGCCAGTAGTATAGTTACAACCTATAGCAATCAGCCCCAGCATTTT. Protein: CASSIVTTYSNQPQHF.

This clone was observed once. V gene TRBV29-1 combines with J gene TRBJ2-7; the D gene could be TRBD1 or TRBD2 (6 bases each). The CDR3 totals 13 residues. The germline V gene encodes CDR1 SQVTM and CDR2 ANQGSEA. CDR3 DNA: TGCAGGGACCGAGGGGGGAGCTCCTACGAGCAGTACTTC. Protein: CRDRGGSSYEQYF.

This clone was recorded once. This sample also contains other DNA sequences that code for the same CDR3. The rearrangement uses TRBV30 and TRBJ1-5, with 10 bases matching TRBD1. This CDR3 is built from 15 residues. Trimming at V came to 2 bases and at J to 4 bases, leaving 5 bases not matched to a gene. Germline V gene data show CDR1 as GTSNPN and CDR2 as SVGIG (reference sequence). CDR3 loop: CAWSRGGQGNQPQHF. In DNA, the CDR3 is TGTGCCTGGAGTAGAGGGGGACAGGGGAATCAGCCCCAGCATTTT.

The chain links TRBV28 to TRBJ2-2; TRBD2 matches at 11 bases. The germline V gene has CDR1 MDHEN and CDR2 SYDVKM. V lost 6 bases to trimming and J lost 4 bases; unmatched junction nucleotides: 4. The CDR3 consists of 15 residues. The DNA for the CDR3 is TGTGCCAGCAGCGCTAGCGGGGGGTTCACCGGGGAGCTGTTTTTT. Its translation: CASSASGGFTGELFF. Based on the CDR3 plus reference TRBV28 and TRBJ2-2, the full variable domain is DVKVTQSSRYLVKRTGEKVFLECVQDMDHENMFWYRQDPGLGLRLIYFSYDVKMKEKGDIPEGYSVSREKKERFSLILESASTNQTSMYLCASSASGGFTGELFFGEGSRLTVL.

This sequence joins TRBV28 and TRBJ1-2, with 9 bases lining up with TRBD1. V was pared by 7 bases and J by 4 bases, with 10 bases of the junction left unmatched. The CDR3 has 15 amino acids. The V gene's germline CDR1 is MDHEN and CDR2 SYDVKM. The CDR3 nucleotides read TGTGCCAGCATCCCCGGGGACAGGGAGGGCTATGGCTACACCTTC. Residues: CASIPGDREGYGYTF.

V gene TRBV2 combines with J gene TRBJ1-2; 12 bases fit TRBD1. CDR3 length equals 13 residues. Germline V CDR1 and CDR2: SNHLY, FYNNEI. The ends lost 8 bases at V and 3 bases at J; junction bases unmatched: 1. The CDR3 DNA reads as TGTGCCAGCGGGACAGGGGGCTACTATGGCTACACCTTC. Translated, it gives CASGTGGYYGYTF.

The rearrangement uses TRBV28 and TRBJ1-5; 8 nucleotides match TRBD1. The CDR3 contains 17 residues. Germline-derived CDR1 and CDR2 are MDHEN and SYDVKM. V lost 5 bases, J lost 6 bases, and 15 bases stayed unmatched. CDR3 sequence reads: CASSSRPDRGWGQPQHF. The CDR3 DNA follows: TGTGCCAGCAGTAGCCGGCCCGACAGGGGATGGGGTCAGCCCCAGCATTTT.

About this clone: The junction shows a germline mismatch at one end, possibly a read error. The chain has TRBV7-6 and TRBJ1-2, with D unclear. Germline-derived CDR1 and CDR2 are SGHVS and FNYEAQ. The CDR3 has 11 amino acids. CDR3 region: CASSLALETFF. DNA for the CDR3: TGTGCCAGCAGCTTAGCGCTGGAGACTTTCTTC.

This clone was seen only a few times. The gene calls are TRBV7-9 and TRBJ2-5; 7 positions agree with TRBD2. The ends lost 2 bases at V and 5 bases at J; junction bases unmatched: 20. Germline loops: CDR1 SEHNR, CDR2 FQNEAQ (reference sequence). CDR3 length equals 19 residues. DNA for the CDR3: TGTGCCAGCAGCTTACGTGGTGAGACTAGCAGACGTAGGGAGGAGACCCAGTACTTC. Translating gives CASSLRGETSRRREETQYF. The whole variable domain, filled in from reference TRBV7-9 and TRBJ2-5, reads DTGVSQNPRHKITKRGQNVTFRCDPISEHNRLYWYRQTLGQGPEFLTYFQNEAQLEKSRLLSDRFSAERPKGSFSTLEIQRTEQGDSAMYLCASSLRGETSRRREETQYFGPGTRLLVL.

The chain is built from TRBV4-1 and TRBJ2-7, with 7 bases matching TRBD2. The CDR3 is 14 amino acids. Germline V CDR1 and CDR2: MGHRA, YSYEKL. With V trimmed by 4 bases and J by 1 base, 4 bases remained unmatched. The chain's CDR3 is CASSPIGRSYEQYF. DNA of the CDR3: TGCGCCAGCAGCCCGATCGGGAGGTCCTACGAGCAGTACTTC.

In this sample, this clone is medium-sized. The gene calls are TRBV7-2 and TRBJ1-3; D is unresolved. The CDR3 runs 15 residues. CDR1 and CDR2 from the germline V gene are SGHTA and FQGNSA. The germline V and J ends were trimmed by 6 bases and 1 base, with 13 bases remaining between them. CDR3 sequence: CASSQIPGSGNTIYF. The CDR3 DNA reads as TGTGCCAGCAGTCAAATACCTGGATCTGGAAACACCATATATTTT.

This clone has just a few counts. The chain combines TRBV6-5 with TRBJ1-2; 8 nucleotides match TRBD1. The CDR3 extends over 12 amino acids. The trim removed 4 bases at V and 6 bases at J, leaving 1 base unmatched. The germline V gene has CDR1 MNHEY and CDR2 SVGAGI. CDR3 sequence (DNA): TGTGCCAGCAGTTGGACAGGGAATGGCTACACCTTC. Protein: CASSWTGNGYTF.

The V and J genes are TRBV6-1 and TRBJ2-2, with D unclear. The germline CDR1 and CDR2 sequences are MNHNS and SASEGT. The V gene lost 10 bases and the J gene lost 4 bases, with 16 bases spanning the gap. This CDR3 contains 14 residues. The DNA of the CDR3 is TGTGCCATCGACATCTCAAGATTCACCGGGGAGCTGTTTTTT. It encodes CAIDISRFTGELFF.

V gene TRBV7-2 combines with J gene TRBJ1-2; 7 bases line up with TRBD1. CDR1 is SGHTA, CDR2 FQGNSA, per germline. The CDR3 consists of 15 residues. V lost 1 base to trimming and J lost 4 bases; unmatched junction nucleotides: 6. The CDR3 sequence: CASSLVEGAGYGYTF. CDR3 sequence (DNA): TGTGCCAGCAGCTTAGTAGAGGGGGCGGGCTATGGCTACACCTTC.

This clone was recorded a few times. The chain links TRBV7-9 to TRBJ2-3; tentatively, D is TRBD2 (5 bases). Germline lookup yields CDR1 SEHNR and CDR2 FQNEAQ (reference sequence). V was pared by 5 bases and J by 4 bases, with 13 bases between. CDR3 length: 14 residues. The CDR3 reads CASSTGIGADTQYF. The CDR3 DNA sequence: TGTGCCAGCAGCACCGGGATCGGTGCAGATACGCAGTATTTT.

The chain links TRBV27 to TRBJ1-4, with D possibly TRBD1 on 5 matching bases. CDR1 and CDR2 from the germline V gene are MNHEY and SMNVEV (reference sequence). V was clipped by 1 base and J by 7 bases, with 10 bases between them. This CDR3 contains 14 residues. The CDR3 bases are TGTGCCAGCAGTTTATTGGGGGGTGGTGAAAAACTGTTTTTT. This sequence encodes CASSLLGGGEKLFF.